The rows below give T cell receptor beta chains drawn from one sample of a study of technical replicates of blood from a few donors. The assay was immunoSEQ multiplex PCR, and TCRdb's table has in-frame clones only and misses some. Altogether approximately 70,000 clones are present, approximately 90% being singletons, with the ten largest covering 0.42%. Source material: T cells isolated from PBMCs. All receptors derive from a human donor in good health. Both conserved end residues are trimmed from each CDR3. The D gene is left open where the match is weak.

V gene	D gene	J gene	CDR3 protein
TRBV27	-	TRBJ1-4	ASSFTGGKTNEKLF
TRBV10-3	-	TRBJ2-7	AISVSYEQY
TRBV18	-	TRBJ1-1	ASSPPLRKNTEAF
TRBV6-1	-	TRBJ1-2	ASSVFQGGDYGYT
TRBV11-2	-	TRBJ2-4	ASSSHILAKNIQY
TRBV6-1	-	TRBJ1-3	ASSAGTAGNTIY
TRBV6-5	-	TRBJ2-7	ASSLNREYEQY
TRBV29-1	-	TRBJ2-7	SALLRDNFYEQY
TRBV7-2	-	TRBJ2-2	ASSLVQGLLNTGELF
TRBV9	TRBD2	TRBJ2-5	ASSVRSSGQETQY